These 15 T cell receptor beta chains share one sample of origin, sequenced in a study of cytomegalovirus exposure and HLA in healthy donors. The PCR ran on 60 Vbeta and 13 Jbeta primers. Profiled with immunoSEQ multiplex PCR; TCRdb holds only in-frame clones, not every one. Recorded for this sample: some 130,000 clones. Input material: PBMCs. The receptors stem from a man between 18 and 29 years old in good health and CMV-seronegative.

This rearrangement joins TRBV11-2 to TRBJ2-5; D ambiguous. Germline V gene lookup returns CDR1 SGHAT and CDR2 FQNNGV. V shed 5 bases and J shed 2 bases, with 18 bases lying between them. The CDR3 runs to 16 residues. As DNA, the CDR3 is TGTGCCAGCAGCACGCAGGTGGAAGTCCCACAAGAGACCCAGTACTTC. As protein: CASSTQVEVPQETQYF.

J is TRBJ1-5 and V is TRBV28; TRBD1 aligns across 9 bases. The V segment lost 2 bases and the J segment 5 bases; nucleotides outside the gene matches: 16. The length of the CDR3 is 19 residues. The germline V gene encodes CDR1 MDHEN and CDR2 SYDVKM. As DNA, the CDR3 is TGTGCCAGCAGTTTAGACTCAACTCGGGACAGGGACCCGTATCAGCCCCAGCATTTT. This translates into CASSLDSTRDRDPYQPQHF.

The V gene is TRBV30, the J gene TRBJ2-7; 10 bases map to TRBD1. Germline lookup yields CDR1 GTSNPN and CDR2 SVGIG (reference sequence). The CDR3 loop spans 16 amino acids. The V gene end was trimmed by 2 bases and the J gene end by 1 base; junction bases not matched to a gene: 8. CDR3 sequence: CAWSLGTGAWSYEQYF. The CDR3 region has the DNA TGTGCCTGGAGTTTGGGGACAGGGGCGTGGTCCTACGAGCAGTACTTC.

The J gene is TRBJ2-3, the V gene TRBV14, with 7 bases identical to TRBD1. V trimming: 4 bases; J trimming: 1 base; junction bases outside the gene matches: 8. CDR3 length equals 16 residues. Germline V gives CDR1 SGHDN, CDR2 FVKESK. CDR3 in amino acids: CASSPLPTGRTDTQYF. In DNA, the CDR3 is TGTGCCAGCAGCCCGTTACCGACAGGGCGCACAGATACGCAGTATTTT.

The rearrangement links TRBV9 to TRBJ1-2; 7 bases agree with TRBD1. The CDR3 loop spans 16 amino acids. Trimming at V came to 3 bases and at J to 4 bases, leaving 12 bases not matched to a gene. The germline V gene encodes CDR1 SGDLS and CDR2 YYNGEE. The CDR3 coding sequence is TGTGCCAGCAGCGGTCTAGGGACAGCTACTCTCTATGGCTACACCTTC. This codes for CASSGLGTATLYGYTF.

This chain connects TRBV6-1 to TRBJ2-6; TRBD1 might be the D (5 bases). There are 15 residues in the CDR3. The germline V gene has CDR1 MNHNS and CDR2 SASEGT. V was pared by 6 bases and J by 15 bases, with 24 bases between. The CDR3 sequence: CASSPRRQGGIDLTF. For the CDR3, the DNA is TGTGCCAGCAGCCCAAGGCGCCAGGGCGGAATCGACCTGACTTTC.

About this clone itself: Other DNA sequences within the sample encode an identical CDR3. V is TRBV27 and J is TRBJ2-7; 10 bases align to TRBD2. The germline V gene encodes CDR1 MNHEY and CDR2 SMNVEV (reference sequence). V was pared by 2 bases and J by 0 bases, with 16 bases of the junction left unmatched. The length of the CDR3 is 20 residues. CDR3 sequence reads: CASSLSGTSVRLLSSYEQYF. The CDR3 nucleotides are TGTGCCAGCAGTTTAAGCGGGACTAGCGTGAGACTCCTCAGCTCCTACGAGCAGTACTTC.

The rearrangement joins TRBV7-8 to TRBJ1-1; TRBD1 matches at 7 bases. Germline CDR1 and CDR2: SGHVS and FQNEAQ. There are 15 residues in the CDR3. The trim removed 5 bases at V and 3 bases at J, leaving 9 bases unmatched. The CDR3 region has the DNA TGTGCCAGCAGCCACCGCGCGCAGGGGGACACTGAAGCTTTCTTT. Residues: CASSHRAQGDTEAFF.

This chain links TRBV7-6 with TRBJ2-1, with TRBD1 identical over 7 bases. Losses at the gene ends were 3 bases for V and 3 bases for J; bases not matched to a gene: 5. The V gene's germline CDR1 is SGHVS and CDR2 FNYEAQ. The CDR3 sequence is 15 residues long. The CDR3 sequence is CASSFTGTDYNEQFF. DNA for the CDR3: TGTGCCAGCAGCTTTACCGGGACAGACTACAATGAGCAGTTCTTC. The complete variable domain, with remaining parts taken from reference TRBV7-6 and TRBJ2-1, reads GAGVSQSPRYKVTKRGQDVALRCDPISGHVSLYWYRQALGQGPEFLTYFNYEAQQDKSGLPNDRFSAERPEGSISTLTIQRTEQRDSAMYRCASSFTGTDYNEQFFGPGTRLTVL.

V and J are TRBV29-1 and TRBJ1-1; 8 bases agree with TRBD1. Germline trimming cut 2 bases from V and 0 bases from J; bases unmatched to any gene: 5. CDR1 SQVTM and CDR2 ANQGSEA come from the germline V gene. The CDR3 is 15 residues long. The CDR3 loop is CSVEQGAWLNTEAFF. CDR3 DNA sequence: TGCAGCGTTGAACAGGGGGCGTGGTTGAACACTGAAGCTTTCTTT.

The rearrangement uses TRBV6-5 and TRBJ2-2; 7 bases are shared with TRBD1. The germline V gene encodes CDR1 MNHEY and CDR2 SVGAGI. The CDR3 length is 15 residues. The V segment lost 4 bases and the J segment 2 bases; nucleotides outside the gene matches: 4. CDR3 sequence reads: CASSSTGINTGELFF. The CDR3 region has the DNA TGTGCCAGCAGTTCGACAGGGATTAACACCGGGGAGCTGTTTTTT.

This chain connects TRBV27 to TRBJ2-1; possible D gene TRBD2, 5 bases. Germline V gene sequence: CDR1 MNHEY, CDR2 SMNVEV (reference sequence). CDR3 length: 15 residues. V was clipped by 7 bases and J by 1 base, with 14 bases between them. CDR3 bases: TGTGCCAGCACCAGGACTTTTCCTTCCTACAATGAGCAGTTCTTC. This sequence encodes CASTRTFPSYNEQFF.

The rearrangement links TRBV5-4 to TRBJ2-7; D is possibly TRBD1 (6 bases). Trimming removed 4 bases at V and 2 bases at J, with 16 bases between. The CDR3 sequence is 15 residues long. From germline, CDR1 is SGHNT and CDR2 YYREEE (reference sequence). This chain's CDR3 is CASSDRVGAAYEQYF. DNA of the CDR3: TGTGCCAGCAGCGACCGCGTGGGGGCGGCCTACGAGCAGTACTTC.

The chain links TRBV30 to TRBJ2-3; 8 bases fit TRBD2. This CDR3 has 17 amino acids. V gave up 2 bases and J gave up 1 base; unmatched junction bases: 11. Germline V lookup: CDR1 GTSNPN, CDR2 SVGIG (reference sequence). CDR3 nucleotide sequence: TGTGCCTGGAGTAATTCGGGACTAGTAAAGGGCACAGATACGCAGTATTTT. Residues: CAWSNSGLVKGTDTQYF.

The chain couples TRBV4-2 to TRBJ1-5, with 11 bases lining up with TRBD1. The trim removed 4 bases at V and 6 bases at J, leaving 8 bases unmatched. CDR3 length: 16 residues. Germline CDR1 reads LGHNA; CDR2 reads YNFKEQ. In DNA form, the CDR3 reads TGTGCCAGCAGCCTACGGACAGGGGGCGGGGGTCAGCCCCAGCATTTT. Translating gives CASSLRTGGGGQPQHF.